In this sample, the clone carrying this TCR beta chain turned up many times. The germline CDR1 and CDR2 sequences are SGHTA and FQGNSA. Trimming left V 1 base short and J 4 bases short, with 13 bases between. This CDR3 region has 15 residues. A TCRbeta library incorporating unique molecular identifiers was prepared. TCRdb redid the calling of the PCR reads with MiXCR, one entry per CDR3 protein. Of 230,000 or so distinct CDR3 sequences in the sample, 9% to 10% were seen once. This sample is drawn from a study of T-cell reconstitution after alpha-beta-depleted transplantation in children. V gene TRBV7-2 combines with J gene TRBJ1-2; possibly TRBD1 for D (5 bases). Sequenced material: PBMCs from the stem cell graft donor, taken from the stem cell graft. This sequence was found in a human donor who donated a stem cell graft to a child with SCID. CDR3 coding DNA: TGTGCCAGCAGCTTAGTCTCCCCCGGGGGCTATGGCTACACCTTC. Encoded protein: CASSLVSPGGYGYTF.